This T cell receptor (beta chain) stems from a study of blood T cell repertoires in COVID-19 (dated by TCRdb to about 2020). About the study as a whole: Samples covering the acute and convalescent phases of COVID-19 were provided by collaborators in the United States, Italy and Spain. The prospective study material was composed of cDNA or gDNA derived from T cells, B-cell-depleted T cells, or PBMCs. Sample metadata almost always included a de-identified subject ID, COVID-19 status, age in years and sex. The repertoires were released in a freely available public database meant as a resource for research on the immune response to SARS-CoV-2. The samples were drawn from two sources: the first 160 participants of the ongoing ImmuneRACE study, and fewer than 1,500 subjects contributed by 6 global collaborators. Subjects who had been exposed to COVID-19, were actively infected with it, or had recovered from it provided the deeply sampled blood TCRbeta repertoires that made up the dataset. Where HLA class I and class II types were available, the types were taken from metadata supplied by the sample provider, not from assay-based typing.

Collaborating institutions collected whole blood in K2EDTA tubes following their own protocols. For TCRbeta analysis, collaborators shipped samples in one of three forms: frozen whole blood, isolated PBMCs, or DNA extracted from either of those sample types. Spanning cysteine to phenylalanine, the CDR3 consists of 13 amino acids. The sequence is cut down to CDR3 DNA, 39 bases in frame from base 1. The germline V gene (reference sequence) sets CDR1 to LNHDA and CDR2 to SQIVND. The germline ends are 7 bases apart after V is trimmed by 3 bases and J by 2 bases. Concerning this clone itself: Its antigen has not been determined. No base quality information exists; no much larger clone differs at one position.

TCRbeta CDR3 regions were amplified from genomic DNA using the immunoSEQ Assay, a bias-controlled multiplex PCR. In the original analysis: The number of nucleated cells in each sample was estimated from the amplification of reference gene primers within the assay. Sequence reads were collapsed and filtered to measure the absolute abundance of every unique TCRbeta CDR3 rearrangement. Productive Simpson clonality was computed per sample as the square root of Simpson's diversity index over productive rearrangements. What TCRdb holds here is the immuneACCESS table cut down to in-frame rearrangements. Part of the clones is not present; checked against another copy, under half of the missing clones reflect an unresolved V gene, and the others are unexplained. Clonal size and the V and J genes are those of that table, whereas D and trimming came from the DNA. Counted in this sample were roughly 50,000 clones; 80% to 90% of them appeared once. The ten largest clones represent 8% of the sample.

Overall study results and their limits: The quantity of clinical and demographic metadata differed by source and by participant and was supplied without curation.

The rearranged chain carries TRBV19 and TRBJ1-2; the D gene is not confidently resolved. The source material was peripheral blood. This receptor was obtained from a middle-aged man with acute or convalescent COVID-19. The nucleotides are TGTGCCAGTAGTATGGGCACCAACTATGGCTACACCTTC. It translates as CASSMGTNYGYTF.